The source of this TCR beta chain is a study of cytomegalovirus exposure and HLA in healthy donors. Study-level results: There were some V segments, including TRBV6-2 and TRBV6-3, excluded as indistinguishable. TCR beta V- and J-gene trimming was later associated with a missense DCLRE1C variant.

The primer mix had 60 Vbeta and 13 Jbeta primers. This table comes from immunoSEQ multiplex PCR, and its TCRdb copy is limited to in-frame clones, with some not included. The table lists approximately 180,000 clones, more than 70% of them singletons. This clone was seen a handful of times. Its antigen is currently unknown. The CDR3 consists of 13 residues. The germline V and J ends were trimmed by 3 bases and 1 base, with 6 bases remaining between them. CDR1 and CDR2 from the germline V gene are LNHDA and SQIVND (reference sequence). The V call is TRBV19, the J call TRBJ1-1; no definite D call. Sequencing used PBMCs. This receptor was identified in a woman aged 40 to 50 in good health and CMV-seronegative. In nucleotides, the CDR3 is TGTGCCAGTAGTATTGGCAAGAACACTGAAGCTTTCTTT. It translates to CASSIGKNTEAFF.